One sample yielded the 4 T cell receptor beta chains listed below, sequenced in a study of T cell repertoires in cytomegalovirus infection. MiXCR, run by TCRdb on the reads, gives a single entry per CDR3 protein. Of roughly 860,000 distinct CDR3 sequences listed, less than 35% are singletons. These receptors lack a known antigen. Here the sequenced sample was cultured CD8+ T cells from PBMCs, taken from culture after CMV antigen stimulation. Receptors were obtained from a human donor in good health (CMV status not recorded). Some clones in this sample may be carry-over from other donors' samples.

The sample holds a few counts of this clonotype. The rearrangement joins TRBV4-1 to TRBJ1-1; D ambiguous. Per the germline V gene, CDR1 is MGHRA and CDR2 is YSYEKL. CDR3 length: 17 amino acids. The V and J ends lost 0 bases and 2 bases respectively, with 16 bases between them. This chain's CDR3 is CASSQDLFFPGNTEAFF. The DNA of the CDR3 is TGCGCCAGCAGCCAAGACCTTTTCTTTCCGGGTAACACTGAAGCTTTCTTT.

This clonotype was recorded a few times. V and J are TRBV6-1 and TRBJ2-3; TRBD2 agrees at 13 bases. This CDR3 contains 18 residues. Germline lookup yields CDR1 MNHNS and CDR2 SASEGT. J was trimmed by 1 base and V by 1 base; bases with no gene match: 5. The CDR3 DNA sequence: TGTGCCAGCAGTGAAGTAAGGACTAGCGGGGGAGGCACAGATACGCAGTATTTT. Amino acids: CASSEVRTSGGGTDTQYF.

The chain has TRBV7-9 and TRBJ2-5, with a possible D match to TRBD2 (6 bases). This CDR3 spans 13 amino acids. The germline V and J ends were trimmed by 10 bases and 1 base, with 13 bases remaining between them. The germline CDR1 and CDR2 sequences are SEHNR and FQNEAQ (reference sequence). The CDR3 reads CAILGGAQETQYF. The CDR3 nucleotides read TGTGCCATTTTAGGAGGGGCCCAAGAGACCCAGTACTTC.

The genes are TRBV6-5 and TRBJ2-2; TRBD1 matches 7 bases. Germline trimming cut 5 bases from V and 10 bases from J; bases unmatched to any gene: 19. CDR1 and CDR2 from the germline V gene are MNHEY and SVGAGI. The CDR3 has 17 amino acids. The CDR3: CASSPTPGTVLSVELFF. The CDR3 DNA sequence: TGTGCCAGCAGTCCCACCCCCGGGACAGTACTTTCCGTGGAGCTGTTTTTT.